The 3 T cell receptor beta chains below were found in one sample sequenced in a study of CXCR3-negative and CXCR3-positive naive CD8 T cells. The authors made the TRB cDNA libraries by 5' RACE using UMI labels. TCRdb re-called the 5' RACE reads; every CDR3 protein appears as one record, without DNA. The sample's table shows more than 7,000 distinct CDR3 sequences. Sequenced: naive CXCR3- CD8+ T cells from blood. Subset denoted: CD45RO-CCR7+CD27+CD95- naive CD8+ T cells lacking CXCR3 (TNR3-). The receptors shown here come from a human donor in good health. Some clones in this sample may be carry-over from other donors' samples.

This clonotype registers medium-sized by frequency. The gene calls are TRBV6-6 and TRBJ1-2; TCRdb gives TRBD1 as the D gene, but with no DNA this cannot be confirmed. The CDR3 consists of 17 residues. The germline V gene has CDR1 MNHNY and CDR2 SVGAGI (reference sequence). The CDR3: CASSLRDPGIRVYGYTF.

According to its frequency, this clonotype is medium-sized. V gene TRBV29-1 combines with J gene TRBJ2-7; as DNA is missing, the TRBD1 call by TCRdb cannot be tested. Germline-derived CDR1 and CDR2 are SQVTM and ANQGSEA. The CDR3 covers 13 residues. The CDR3 sequence: CSVDSGTGYEQYF.

V is TRBV12-3 or TRBV12-4 and J is TRBJ2-1; checking the TCRdb D call of TRBD1 is not possible without DNA. The CDR3 is made up of 15 amino acids. CDR3 loop: CASTPVLSSYNEQFF.